This TCR beta chain was recovered during a study of T cell responses to AZD1222 COVID-19 vaccine (dated by TCRdb to about 2021). In the study overall: AZD1222 recipients given second doses at about 4 weeks or at about 12 weeks were pooled, since spike-specific TCR depth and breadth were not found to differ between the two schedules. A total of just over 230 trial participants underwent TCR sequencing, of whom roughly 210 had received two doses of AZD1222 and about 25 had received two doses of the MenACWY control vaccine. Enrollment into the trials was organized by age into subgroups of 18-55, 56-69 and 70-plus years, and those subgroups contained roughly 150, 30 and 60 TCR-sequenced participants, respectively.

The study at large found these results: In the small 56-69-year group, the increase in depth fell short of significance, most likely because of low power. After two AZD1222 doses, both the breadth and the depth of spike-specific TCRs were significantly higher than at day 0 and than in MenACWY recipients. Reportedly, almost half of the unique spike-specific TCRs recognized epitopes lying outside the regions that are mutated in the B.1.351 and B.1.1.7 variants. Only a handful of AZD1222 recipients were SARS-CoV-2 seropositive at baseline, limiting conclusions about previously exposed vaccinees. Participants were mostly white British, with more females than males. The authors suggested clonal diversity may have been underestimated. Vaccine-associated CD4 TCRs spanned the whole spike protein, with dominant responses in regions 160-218 and 743-854. Because no samples from the day 14 peak response were available, repertoires could be characterized only after the peak T cell response.

The time point label here, explained by the study, means: baseline before first vaccination. The vaccinee samples were drawn from two UK trials, COV001 and COV002, one of which was a single-blind randomized controlled phase 2/3 trial testing AZD1222 (ChAdOx1 nCoV-19) in healthy adults. For TCRbeta chain sequencing, PBMC samples from trial participants were taken at day 0 and at day 28 after the second dose. The CDR3 contains 14 residues, cysteine and phenylalanine counted. The entry retains the CDR3 DNA only, 42 bases that are in frame from base 1. Compared with germline, V lacks 0 bases and J lacks 5 bases; bases without a gene match: 2. In the germline V gene, CDR1 corresponds to SGHVS and CDR2 to FQNEAQ. The CDR3 regions of human TCRbeta chains were analyzed by immunosequencing. The study's own analysis went as follows. Repertoire TCRs were matched against a reference library of SARS-CoV-2-specific TCRs generated with the MIRA antigen-specificity platform. Breadth meant the fraction of unique TCRs that were SARS-CoV-2-associated, whereas depth meant the fraction of total T cells that were SARS-CoV-2-associated. Using the MIRA data, every spike-specific TCR was mapped to the spike region that the TCR reacted to and assigned to either a CD4 or a CD8 class. Log10-transformed breadth and depth values were compared by one-way ANOVA with Sidak's multiple comparisons tests. Here the immuneACCESS table is served through TCRdb, limited to in-frame sequences with V and J called. Missing clones are a known gap in these copies; in checked studies unresolved V genes cover under half, and the rest lacks a known reason. The V and J calls and clone size were taken over from that table, and D and trimming were inferred from the DNA. This sample has roughly 170,000 clones in its table, and 85% to 95% of those were observed once. About 0.9% of the sample is in the top ten clones.

In the case of this clone: The target of this receptor is not known. Base quality data are lacking; no much larger clone is found one base away.

The receptor chain draws on TRBV7-8 and TRBJ1-2; 8 junctional bases match TRBD1. Material: peripheral blood, obtained on day 0 of AZD1222 vaccination. This TCR was recovered from an adult in good health. Here is the DNA: TGTGCCAGCAGCTTAGCGGGACAGGAGTATGGCTACACCTTC. Translation gives CASSLAGQEYGYTF.